This passage covers 11 T cell receptor beta chains from one sample sequenced in a study of T cell responses to AZD1222 COVID-19 vaccine (dated by TCRdb to 2020 to 2023). Library preparation employed the immunoSEQ multiplex PCR assay. This is the immuneACCESS table as TCRdb keeps it, with only in-frame sequences that have V and J called. A part of the clones is gone; compared with another copy, unresolved V genes explain less than half, and the rest is unexplained. The sample table holds under 140,000 clones, of which 87% were seen once. The ten biggest clones cover about 3.3% of the sample. Interpreted using the paper, the time point label stands for: baseline before first vaccination. Sequenced here: peripheral blood, sampled on day 0 of AZD1222 vaccination. Source of these receptors: an adult in good health.

This chain connects TRBV4-3 to TRBJ1-2; D uncertain. The length of the CDR3 is 13 residues. Germline lookup yields CDR1 LGHNA and CDR2 YSLEER. Trimming stripped 1 base from V and 4 bases from J, with 7 bases between. CDR3 sequence: CASSQGETYGYTF. DNA of the CDR3: TGCGCCAGCAGCCAAGGTGAGACCTATGGCTACACCTTC.

This chain connects TRBV9 to TRBJ2-3; D is unclear. The ends were cut back, 4 bases at V and 6 bases at J, with 12 bases in the middle. Germline-derived CDR1 and CDR2 are SGDLS and YYNGEE. The CDR3 sequence is 13 residues long. The CDR3 DNA reads TGTGCCAGCAGCTTCACAGTCACGGATACGCAGTATTTT. Translated, it gives CASSFTVTDTQYF.

This chain uses TRBV11-2 with TRBJ2-1; 16 positions agree with TRBD2. The V gene's germline CDR1 is SGHAT and CDR2 FQNNGV. After removal of 3 bases from V and 4 bases from J, the junction contained 0 bases not matched to a gene. There are 16 residues in the CDR3. The CDR3 DNA is TGTGCCAGCAGCTTGGGACTAGCGGGAGGGTACAATGAGCAGTTCTTC. This gives the protein CASSLGLAGGYNEQFF.

V usage is TRBV29-1 and J usage is TRBJ2-7; no clear D gene. CDR3 length: 11 amino acids. CDR1 is SQVTM, CDR2 ANQGSEA, per germline. V lost 4 bases, J lost 6 bases, and 10 bases lay in between. In nucleotides, the CDR3 is TGCAGCGTTGGTTTTACTTCCGAGCAGTACTTC. Translated, it gives CSVGFTSEQYF.

The V call is TRBV7-9, the J call TRBJ1-2; 9 positions agree with TRBD1. V gave up 2 bases and J gave up 6 bases; unmatched junction bases: 7. CDR1 and CDR2 (germline): SEHNR, FQNEAQ (reference sequence). This CDR3 region has 15 residues. This chain's CDR3 is CASSLWGQGENGYTF. CDR3 in DNA: TGTGCCAGCAGCTTATGGGGACAGGGTGAAAATGGCTACACCTTC.

The chain employs TRBV7-9 and TRBJ2-1, with TRBD2 identical over 10 bases. V shed 6 bases, J shed 2 bases, and the junction held 4 bases outside the gene matches. The CDR3 sequence is 15 residues long. Germline V gene sequence: CDR1 SEHNR, CDR2 FQNEAQ (reference sequence). The CDR3 sequence: CASSSSGRAYNEQFF. The DNA of the CDR3 is TGTGCCAGCAGTTCCAGCGGGAGGGCCTACAATGAGCAGTTCTTC.

V is TRBV27 and J is TRBJ1-4; TRBD1 aligns across 7 bases. Germline-derived CDR1 and CDR2 are MNHEY and SMNVEV (reference sequence). V shed 6 bases and J 7 bases; nucleotides not matched to a gene: 11. This CDR3 is built from 15 residues. CDR3 DNA: TGTGCCAGCAGGCGAACACAGGGGAGGGGTGAAAAACTGTTTTTT. Its protein product is CASRRTQGRGEKLFF.

V usage is TRBV6-1 and J usage is TRBJ1-1; a weak D match, TRBD1 (6 bases). Trimming took off 8 bases at V and 7 bases at J, with 17 bases between the two ends. Per germline, CDR1 MNHNS and CDR2 SASEGT. The CDR3 runs 13 residues. CDR3 residues: CASRRQGNFEAFF. The CDR3 coding sequence is TGTGCCAGCCGTCGGCAGGGGAATTTTGAAGCTTTCTTT.

V and J are TRBV4-1 and TRBJ2-1; 11 nucleotides agree with TRBD2. Germline V gene lookup returns CDR1 MGHRA and CDR2 YSYEKL. V shed 1 base and J 1 base; nucleotides not matched to a gene: 9. CDR3 length: 19 amino acids. The DNA of the CDR3 is TGCGCCAGCAGCCAAGGGGTTAGCGGGAGGGGCTGGTCCTACAATGAGCAGTTCTTC. Its translation: CASSQGVSGRGWSYNEQFF.

The chain couples TRBV28 to TRBJ1-6; TRBD1 matches 9 bases. The germline V gene encodes CDR1 MDHEN and CDR2 SYDVKM. CDR3 size: 13 residues. The J segment lost 10 bases and the V segment lost 4 bases, leaving 2 bases of the junction unmatched. CDR3 sequence: CASSWTGESPLHF. CDR3 nucleotides: TGTGCCAGCAGTTGGACAGGGGAATCACCCCTCCACTTT.

The chain combines TRBV5-4 with TRBJ1-2; 11 nucleotides line up with TRBD1. This CDR3 has 17 residues. Per germline, CDR1 SGHNT and CDR2 YYREEE (reference sequence). J was trimmed by 0 bases and V by 4 bases; bases with no gene match: 8. The CDR3 region is CASSTGDRGGPNYGYTF. The CDR3 DNA sequence: TGTGCCAGCAGCACCGGGGACAGGGGGGGCCCTAACTATGGCTACACCTTC.